This TCR beta chain originates from a study of blood T cell repertoires in COVID-19. The overall study: Sites in the United States, Italy and Spain provided acute and convalescent COVID-19 samples. T cells, B-cell-depleted T cells, or PBMCs provided the cDNA or gDNA that served as material.

Per the authors' pipeline: It was from reference gene primer amplification that nucleated cell counts were estimated. Profiled with immunoSEQ multiplex PCR; TCRdb holds only in-frame clones, not every one. V and J calls and clone size come straight from that table; D and trimming were deduced from the DNA. This sample has a few hundred thousand clones, with around 83% found just once. The source of this sequence is a man in his thirties or forties who had recovered from COVID-19. The specimen was peripheral blood.

CDR3 sequence reads: CASNSGGYNEQFF. In nucleotides, the CDR3 is TGTGCCAGCAATAGCGGGGGGTACAATGAGCAGTTCTTC. The rearrangement joins TRBV7-6 to TRBJ2-1, with 10 nucleotides matching TRBD2. V lost 7 bases, J lost 4 bases, and 1 base stayed unmatched. The CDR3 has 13 residues. Germline-derived CDR1 and CDR2 are SGHVS and FNYEAQ.